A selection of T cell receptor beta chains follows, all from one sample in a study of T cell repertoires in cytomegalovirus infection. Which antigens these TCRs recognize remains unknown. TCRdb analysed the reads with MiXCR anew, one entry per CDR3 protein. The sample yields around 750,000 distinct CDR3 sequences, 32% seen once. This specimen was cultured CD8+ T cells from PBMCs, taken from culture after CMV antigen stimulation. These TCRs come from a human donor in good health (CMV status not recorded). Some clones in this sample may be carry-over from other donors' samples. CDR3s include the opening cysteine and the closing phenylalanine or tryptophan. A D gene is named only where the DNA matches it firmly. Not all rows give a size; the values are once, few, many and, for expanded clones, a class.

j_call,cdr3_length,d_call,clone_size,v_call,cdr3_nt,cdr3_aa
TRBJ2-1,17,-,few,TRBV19,TGTGCCAGTAGTATTTTTCCAGGGGCGAGCTCCTACAATGAGCAGTTCTTC,CASSIFPGASSYNEQFF
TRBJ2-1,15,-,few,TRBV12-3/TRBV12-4,TGTGCCAGCACCCAGGGGTGGAGGGCTTCTAATGAGCAGTTCTTC,CASTQGWRASNEQFF
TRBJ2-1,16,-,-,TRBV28,TGTGCCAGCACCCCGGAGGAGGGACGGGAGTACAATGAGCAGTTCTTC,CASTPEEGREYNEQFF
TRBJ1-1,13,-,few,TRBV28,TGTGCCAGCAAACCGGCCTCGAACACTGAAGCTTTCTTT,CASKPASNTEAFF
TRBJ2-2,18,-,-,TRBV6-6,TGTGCCAGCAGTTACTCGAGGGGAGCCTCCTTTTACACCGGGGAGCTGTTTTTT,CASSYSRGASFYTGELFF
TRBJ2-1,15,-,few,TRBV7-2,TGTGCCAGCAGCCGGACATCGAGTGGGTACAATGAGCAGTTCTTC,CASSRTSSGYNEQFF
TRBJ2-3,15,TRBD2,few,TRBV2,TGTGCCAGCAGGGGGACTAGCGGGGGAACGAAGGGGCAGTATTTT,CASRGTSGGTKGQYF
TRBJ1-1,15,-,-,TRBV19,TGTGCCAGTAGTATAACACCGACAACGAACACTGAAGCTTTCTTT,CASSITPTTNTEAFF
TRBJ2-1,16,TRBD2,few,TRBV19,TGTGCCAGTAGTAGAGCGGGGGCTGATACCTACAATGAGCAGTTCTTC,CASSRAGADTYNEQFF
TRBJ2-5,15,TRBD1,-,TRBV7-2,TGTGCCAGCAGCCATTTTGACTCAGGGGGAGAGACCCAGTACTTC,CASSHFDSGGETQYF
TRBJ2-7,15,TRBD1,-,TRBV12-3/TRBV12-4,TGTGCCAACAGTTTGGGCAGGGGGCACCGGTACGAGCAGTACTTC,CANSLGRGHRYEQYF
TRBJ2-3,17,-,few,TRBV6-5,TGTGCCAGCAGTTACATCCTTGGCGGGGTTAGCACAGATACGCAGTATTTT,CASSYILGGVSTDTQYF
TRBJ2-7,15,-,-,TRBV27,TGTGCCAGCAGTTTCGTTCGTGGGAGCTCCTACGAGCAGTACTTC,CASSFVRGSSYEQYF
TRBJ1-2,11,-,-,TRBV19,TGTGCCAGTAGTAGAGGATCTGGCTACACCTTC,CASSRGSGYTF
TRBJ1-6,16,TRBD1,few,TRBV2,TGTGCCAGCAGTGAATTGGGACAGGAGGTTAATTCACCCCTCCACTTT,CASSELGQEVNSPLHF
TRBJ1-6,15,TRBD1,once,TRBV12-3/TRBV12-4,TGTGCCAGCAGTTTAATCGGGACAGGGAACTCACCCCTCCACTTT,CASSLIGTGNSPLHF
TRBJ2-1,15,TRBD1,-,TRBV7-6,TGTGCCAGCATCGCCGGGACAGTGGCTAACAATGAGCAGTTCTTC,CASIAGTVANNEQFF
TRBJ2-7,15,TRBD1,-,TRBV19,TGTGCCAGTAAAGGACCGGGACAGAGGCTCGACGAGCAGTACTTC,CASKGPGQRLDEQYF
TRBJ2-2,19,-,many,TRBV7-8,TGTGCCAGCAGCGGGGGTCCGGACCTGGGGGAGCTGAACACCGGGGAGCTGTTTTTT,CASSGGPDLGELNTGELFF
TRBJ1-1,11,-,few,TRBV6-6,TGTGCCAGCATTCGAGGGGGGCAAGCTTTCTTT,CASIRGGQAFF
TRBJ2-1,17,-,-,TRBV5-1,TGCGCCAGCAGCTTGGACGGGGGACTCAGCTCCTACAATGAGCAGTTCTTC,CASSLDGGLSSYNEQFF
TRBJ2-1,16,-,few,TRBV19,TGTGCCAGTAGTATCCCGGTTGGGGAGGCTCCCAATGAGCAGTTCTTC,CASSIPVGEAPNEQFF